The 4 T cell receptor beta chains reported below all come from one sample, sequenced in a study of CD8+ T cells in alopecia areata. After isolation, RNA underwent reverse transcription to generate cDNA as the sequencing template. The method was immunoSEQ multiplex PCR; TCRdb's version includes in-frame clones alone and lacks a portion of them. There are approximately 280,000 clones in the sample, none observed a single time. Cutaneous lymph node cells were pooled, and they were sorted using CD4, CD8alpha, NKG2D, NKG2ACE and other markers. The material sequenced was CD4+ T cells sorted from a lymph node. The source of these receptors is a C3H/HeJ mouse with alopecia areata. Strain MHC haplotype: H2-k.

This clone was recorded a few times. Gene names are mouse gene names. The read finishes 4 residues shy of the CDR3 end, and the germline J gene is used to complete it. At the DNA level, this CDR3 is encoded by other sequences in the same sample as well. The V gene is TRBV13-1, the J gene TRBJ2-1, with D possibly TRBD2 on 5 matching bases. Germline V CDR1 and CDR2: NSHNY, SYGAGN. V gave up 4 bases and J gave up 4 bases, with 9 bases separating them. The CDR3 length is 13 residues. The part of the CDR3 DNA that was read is TGTGCCAGCAGTTGGGGAGCTTATGCT. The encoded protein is CASSWGAYA. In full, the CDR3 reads CASSWGAYAEQFF.

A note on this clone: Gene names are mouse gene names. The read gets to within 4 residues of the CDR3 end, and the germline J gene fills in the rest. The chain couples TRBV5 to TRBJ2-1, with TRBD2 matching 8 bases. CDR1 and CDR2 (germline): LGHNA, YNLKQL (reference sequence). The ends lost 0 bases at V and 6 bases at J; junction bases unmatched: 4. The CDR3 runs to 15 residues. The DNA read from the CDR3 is TGTGCCAGCAGCCAAGAGCCTGGGGGGACTGCT. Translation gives CASSQEPGGTA. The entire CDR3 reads CASSQEPGGTAEQFF.

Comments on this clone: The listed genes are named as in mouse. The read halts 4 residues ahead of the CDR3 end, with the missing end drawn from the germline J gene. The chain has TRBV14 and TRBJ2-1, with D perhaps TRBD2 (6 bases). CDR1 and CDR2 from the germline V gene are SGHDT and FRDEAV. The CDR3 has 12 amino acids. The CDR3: CASSSGVSEQFF. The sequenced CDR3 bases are TGTGCCAGCAGCTCTGGGGTTTCT.

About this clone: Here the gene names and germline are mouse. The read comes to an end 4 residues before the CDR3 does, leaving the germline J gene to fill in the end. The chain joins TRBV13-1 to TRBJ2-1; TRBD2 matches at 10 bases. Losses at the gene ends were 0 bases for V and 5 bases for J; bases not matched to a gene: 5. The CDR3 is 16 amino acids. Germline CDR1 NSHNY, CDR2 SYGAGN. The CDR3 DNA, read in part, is TGTGCCAGCAGTGATGCCCGCGGGACTGGGGATGCT. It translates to CASSDARGTGDA. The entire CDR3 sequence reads CASSDARGTGDAEQFF.